The source of this TCR beta chain is a study of Ad26.COV2.S vaccination and SARS-CoV-2 variants. Overall study context: Administration of Ad26.COV2.S was intramuscular, either once or twice 56 days apart.

The protocol was immunoSEQ multiplex PCR, while the TCRdb copy is restricted to in-frame clones and leaves out a portion. The sample contains about 320,000 clones, 90% of which appear only once. Note on this clone: Its antigen is as yet unknown.

General study findings and limits: A substantial breadth of spike-specific CD8+ and CD4+ T cell responses after vaccination has been reported.

The germline CDR1 and CDR2 sequences are LNHDA and SQIVND (reference sequence). Trimming removed 5 bases from V and 10 bases from J; junction bases left unmatched: 18. This CDR3 is built from 18 residues. Treatment defined: 15 to 20 received Ad26.COV2.S at low or high dose, single or two shots; about 5 received placebo; per-sample allocation not given. Sample collection was performed on day 63 after the first vaccine or placebo injection. Recruitment in Boston yielded a donor of adult age, 18-55 years. Expression of Wuhan-strain SARS-CoV-2 spike came from the Ad26 vector that formed the vaccine. The source material was peripheral blood, sampled in a trial of Ad26.COV2.S vaccine versus placebo. V usage is TRBV19 and J usage is TRBJ1-6, with 9 bases lining up with TRBD1. This receptor was obtained from a person between 18 and 65 years old who received the Ad26.COV2.S COVID-19 vaccine or a placebo. This CDR3 reads CASSLFKLGDRAGSPLHF. CDR3 DNA sequence: TGTGCCAGTAGTCTCTTTAAACTAGGGGACAGGGCAGGGTCACCCCTCCACTTT.